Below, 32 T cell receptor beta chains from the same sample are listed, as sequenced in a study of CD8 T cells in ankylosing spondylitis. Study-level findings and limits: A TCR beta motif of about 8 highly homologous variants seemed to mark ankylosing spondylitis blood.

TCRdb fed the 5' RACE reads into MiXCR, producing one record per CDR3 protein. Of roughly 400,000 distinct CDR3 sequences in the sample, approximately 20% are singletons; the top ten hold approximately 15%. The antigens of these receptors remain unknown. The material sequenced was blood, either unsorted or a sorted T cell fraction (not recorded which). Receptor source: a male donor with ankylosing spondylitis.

CDR3 DNA: TGTGCCAGCATCGAGCCGACCCGGGTCGGGGGCGAGCAGTACTTC. Translation gives CASIEPTRVGGEQYF. This chain links TRBV6-1 with TRBJ2-7; tentative D call: TRBD2 (6 bases). The V end was cut by 7 bases, the J end by 6 bases, with 22 bases between. The CDR3 length is 15 residues. CDR1 and CDR2 from the germline V gene are MNHNS and SASEGT.

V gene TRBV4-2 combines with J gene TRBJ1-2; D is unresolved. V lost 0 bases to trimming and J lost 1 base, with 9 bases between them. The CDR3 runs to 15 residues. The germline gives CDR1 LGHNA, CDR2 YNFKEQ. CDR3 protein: CASSQEPADNYGYTF. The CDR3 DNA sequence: TGTGCCAGCAGCCAAGAGCCGGCGGATAACTATGGCTACACCTTC.

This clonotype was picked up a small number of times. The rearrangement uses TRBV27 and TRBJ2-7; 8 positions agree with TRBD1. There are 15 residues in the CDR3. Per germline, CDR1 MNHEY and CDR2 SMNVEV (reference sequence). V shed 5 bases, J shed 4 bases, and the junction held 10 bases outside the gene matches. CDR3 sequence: CASSLRTGTFYEQYF. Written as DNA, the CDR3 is TGTGCCAGCAGTCTCCGGACAGGGACCTTTTACGAGCAGTACTTC.

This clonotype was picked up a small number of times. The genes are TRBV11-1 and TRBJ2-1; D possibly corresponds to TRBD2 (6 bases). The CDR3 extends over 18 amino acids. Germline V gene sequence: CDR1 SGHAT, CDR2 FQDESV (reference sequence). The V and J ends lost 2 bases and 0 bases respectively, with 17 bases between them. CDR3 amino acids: CASSLRWEAANSYNEQFF. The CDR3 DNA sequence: TGTGCCAGCAGCTTACGGTGGGAGGCAGCGAACTCCTACAATGAGCAGTTCTTC.

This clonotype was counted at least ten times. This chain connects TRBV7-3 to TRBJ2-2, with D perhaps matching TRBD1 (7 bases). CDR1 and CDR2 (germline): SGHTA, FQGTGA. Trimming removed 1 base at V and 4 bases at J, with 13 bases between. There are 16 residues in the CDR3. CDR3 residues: CASSLSSGGSTGELFF. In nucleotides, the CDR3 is TGTGCCAGCAGCTTAAGTTCAGGGGGGAGCACCGGGGAGCTGTTTTTT.

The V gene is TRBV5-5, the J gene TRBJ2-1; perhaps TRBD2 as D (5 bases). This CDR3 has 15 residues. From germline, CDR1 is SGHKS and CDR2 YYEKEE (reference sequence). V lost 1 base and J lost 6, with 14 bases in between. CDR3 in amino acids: CASSLMRGLSNEQFF. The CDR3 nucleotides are TGTGCCAGCAGCTTGATGCGCGGGCTGAGCAATGAGCAGTTCTTC.

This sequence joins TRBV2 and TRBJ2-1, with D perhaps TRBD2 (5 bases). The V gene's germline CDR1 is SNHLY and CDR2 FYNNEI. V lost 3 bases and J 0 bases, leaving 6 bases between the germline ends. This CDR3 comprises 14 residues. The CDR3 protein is CASSDGSSYNEQFF. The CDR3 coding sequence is TGTGCCAGCAGTGATGGGAGCTCCTACAATGAGCAGTTCTTC.

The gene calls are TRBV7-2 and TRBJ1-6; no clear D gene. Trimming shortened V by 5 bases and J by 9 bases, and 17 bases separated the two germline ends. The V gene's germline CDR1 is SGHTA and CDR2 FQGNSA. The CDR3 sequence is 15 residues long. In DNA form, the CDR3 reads TGTGCCAGCAGCCTTCGGACGGCGACCGGTTCACCCCTCCACTTT. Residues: CASSLRTATGSPLHF.

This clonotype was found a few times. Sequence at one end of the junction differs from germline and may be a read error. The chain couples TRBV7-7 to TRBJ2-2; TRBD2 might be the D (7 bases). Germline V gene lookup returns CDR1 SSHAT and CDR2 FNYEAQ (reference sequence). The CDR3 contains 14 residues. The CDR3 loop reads CASSPAGATGELFF. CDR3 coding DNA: TGTGCTAGCAGCCCCGCGGGGGCCACCGGGGAGCTGTTTTTT.

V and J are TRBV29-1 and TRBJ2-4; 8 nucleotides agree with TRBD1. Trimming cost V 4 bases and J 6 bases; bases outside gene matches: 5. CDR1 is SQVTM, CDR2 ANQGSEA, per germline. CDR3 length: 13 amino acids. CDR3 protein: CSVGGQDGNIQYF. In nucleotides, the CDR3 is TGCAGCGTTGGGGGACAGGATGGAAACATTCAGTACTTC.

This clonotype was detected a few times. The CDR3 coding sequence is TGCGCCAGCAGCAAGGACAGAGACTATGGCTACACCTTC. Translation: CASSKDRDYGYTF. V usage is TRBV4-1 and J usage is TRBJ1-2, with D perhaps matching TRBD1 (6 bases). The CDR3 has 13 residues. Germline V CDR1 and CDR2: MGHRA, YSYEKL. Trimming shortened V by 5 bases and J by 3 bases, and 10 bases separated the two germline ends.

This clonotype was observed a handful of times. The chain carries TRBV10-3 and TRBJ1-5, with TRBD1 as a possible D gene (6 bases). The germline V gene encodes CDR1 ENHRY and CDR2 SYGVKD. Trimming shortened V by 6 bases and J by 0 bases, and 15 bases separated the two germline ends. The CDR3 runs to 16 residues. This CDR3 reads CAISQSGQNSNQPQHF. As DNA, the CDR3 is TGTGCCATCAGCCAGAGCGGACAGAATAGCAATCAGCCCCAGCATTTT.

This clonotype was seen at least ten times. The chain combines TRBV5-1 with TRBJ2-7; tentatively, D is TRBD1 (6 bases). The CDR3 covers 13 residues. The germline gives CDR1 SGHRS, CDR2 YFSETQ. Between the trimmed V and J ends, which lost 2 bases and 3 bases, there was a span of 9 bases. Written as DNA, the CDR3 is TGCGCCAGCAGCTTCACAGGGCGCTACGAGCAGTACTTC. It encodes CASSFTGRYEQYF.

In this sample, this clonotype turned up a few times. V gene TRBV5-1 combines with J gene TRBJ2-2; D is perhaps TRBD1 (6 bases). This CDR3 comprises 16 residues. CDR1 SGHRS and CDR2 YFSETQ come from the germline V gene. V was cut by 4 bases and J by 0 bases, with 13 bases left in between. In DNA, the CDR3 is TGCGCCAGCAGCCCCTCCGGGACATCGAACACCGGGGAGCTGTTTTTT. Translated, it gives CASSPSGTSNTGELFF.

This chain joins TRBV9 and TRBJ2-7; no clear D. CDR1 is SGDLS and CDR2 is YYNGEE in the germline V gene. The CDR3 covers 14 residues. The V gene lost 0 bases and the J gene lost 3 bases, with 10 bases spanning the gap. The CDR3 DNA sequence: TGTGCCAGCAGCGTAGCTGTCGACATCTACGAGCAGTACTTC. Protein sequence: CASSVAVDIYEQYF. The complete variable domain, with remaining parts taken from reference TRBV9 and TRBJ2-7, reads DSGVTQTPKHLITATGQRVTLRCSPRSGDLSVYWYQQSLDQGLQFLIQYYNGEERAKGNILERFSAQQFPDLHSELNLSSLELGDSALYFCASSVAVDIYEQYFGPGTRLTVT.

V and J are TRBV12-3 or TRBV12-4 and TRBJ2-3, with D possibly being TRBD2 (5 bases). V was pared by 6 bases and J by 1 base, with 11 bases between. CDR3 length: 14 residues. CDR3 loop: CASSRGLRTDTQYF. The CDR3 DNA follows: TGTGCCAGCAGCCGTGGACTTCGCACAGATACGCAGTATTTT.

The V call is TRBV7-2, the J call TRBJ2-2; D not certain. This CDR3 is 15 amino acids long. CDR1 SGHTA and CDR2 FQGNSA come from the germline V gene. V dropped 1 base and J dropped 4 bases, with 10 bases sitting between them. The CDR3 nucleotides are TGTGCCAGCAGCTTAGTCGGAGAGGCCACCGGGGAGCTGTTTTTT. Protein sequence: CASSLVGEATGELFF.

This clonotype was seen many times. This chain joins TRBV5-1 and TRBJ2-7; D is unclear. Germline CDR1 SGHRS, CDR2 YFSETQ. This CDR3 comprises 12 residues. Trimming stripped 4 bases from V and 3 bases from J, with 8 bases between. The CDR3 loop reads CASSLDLYEQYF. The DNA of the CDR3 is TGCGCCAGCAGCCTCGACCTCTACGAGCAGTACTTC.

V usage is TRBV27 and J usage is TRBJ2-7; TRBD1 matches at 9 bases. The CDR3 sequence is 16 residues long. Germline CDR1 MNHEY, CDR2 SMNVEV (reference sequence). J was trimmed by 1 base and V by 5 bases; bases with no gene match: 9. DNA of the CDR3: TGTGCCAGCAGTCAGCGTGGGACAGGGCCTTCCTACGAGCAGTACTTC. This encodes CASSQRGTGPSYEQYF.

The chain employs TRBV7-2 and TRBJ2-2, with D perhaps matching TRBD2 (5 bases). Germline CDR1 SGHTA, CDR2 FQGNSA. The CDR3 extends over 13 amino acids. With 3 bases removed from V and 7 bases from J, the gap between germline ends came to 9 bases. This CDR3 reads CASSLRVLGELFF. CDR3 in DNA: TGTGCCAGCAGCTTGCGGGTTCTCGGGGAGCTGTTTTTT. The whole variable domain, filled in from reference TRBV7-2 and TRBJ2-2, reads GAGVSQSPSNKVTEKGKDVELRCDPISGHTALYWYRQSLGQGLEFLIYFQGNSAPDKSGLPSDRFSAERTGGSVSTLTIQRTQQEDSAVYLCASSLRVLGELFFGEGSRLTVL.

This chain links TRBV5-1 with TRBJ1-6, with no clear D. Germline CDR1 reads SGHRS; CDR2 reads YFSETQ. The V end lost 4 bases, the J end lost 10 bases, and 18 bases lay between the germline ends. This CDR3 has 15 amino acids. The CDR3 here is CASSPEVGMVSPLHF. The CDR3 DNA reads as TGCGCCAGCAGCCCGGAGGTAGGGATGGTCTCACCCCTCCACTTT. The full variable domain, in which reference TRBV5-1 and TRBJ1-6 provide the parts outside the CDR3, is KAGVTQTPRYLIKTRGQQVTLSCSPISGHRSVSWYQQTPGQGLQFLFEYFSETQRNKGNFPGRFSGRQFSNSRSEMNVSTLELGDSALYLCASSPEVGMVSPLHFGNGTRLTVT.

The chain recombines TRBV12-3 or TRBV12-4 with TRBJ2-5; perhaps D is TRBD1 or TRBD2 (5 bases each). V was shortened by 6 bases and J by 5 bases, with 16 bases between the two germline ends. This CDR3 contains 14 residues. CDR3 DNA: TGTGCCAGCAGCCAGGGACGCTTCACGGAGACCCAGTACTTC. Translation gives CASSQGRFTETQYF.

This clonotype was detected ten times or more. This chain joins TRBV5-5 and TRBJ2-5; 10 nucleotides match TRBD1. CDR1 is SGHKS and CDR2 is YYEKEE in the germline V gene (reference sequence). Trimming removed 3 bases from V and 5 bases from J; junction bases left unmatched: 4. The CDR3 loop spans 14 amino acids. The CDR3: CASSWTGGSETQYF. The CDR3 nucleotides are TGTGCCAGCAGCTGGACAGGGGGAAGTGAGACCCAGTACTTC.

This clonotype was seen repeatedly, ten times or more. The CDR3: CASSTRYEAFF. The CDR3 DNA follows: TGTGCCAGCAGCACCCGGTACGAAGCTTTCTTT. The V and J genes are TRBV7-9 and TRBJ1-1; D is unclear. The germline V and J ends were trimmed by 5 bases and 8 bases, with 9 bases remaining between them. Germline V gene lookup returns CDR1 SEHNR and CDR2 FQNEAQ (reference sequence). The CDR3 totals 11 residues.

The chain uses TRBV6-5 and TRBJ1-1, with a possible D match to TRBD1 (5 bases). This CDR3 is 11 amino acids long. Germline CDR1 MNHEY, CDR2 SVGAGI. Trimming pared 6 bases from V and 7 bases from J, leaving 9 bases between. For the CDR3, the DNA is TGTGCCAGCAGCCGACAGCATGAAGCTTTCTTT. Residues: CASSRQHEAFF.

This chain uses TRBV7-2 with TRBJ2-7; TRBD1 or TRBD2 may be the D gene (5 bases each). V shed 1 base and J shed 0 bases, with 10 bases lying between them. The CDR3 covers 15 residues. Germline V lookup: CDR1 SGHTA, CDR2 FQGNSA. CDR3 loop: CASSLDSGASYEQYF. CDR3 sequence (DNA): TGTGCCAGCAGCTTAGATTCCGGGGCCTCCTACGAGCAGTACTTC.

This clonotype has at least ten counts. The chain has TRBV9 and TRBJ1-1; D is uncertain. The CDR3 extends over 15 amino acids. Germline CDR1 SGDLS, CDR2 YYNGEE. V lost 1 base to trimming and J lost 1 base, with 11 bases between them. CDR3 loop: CASSVYVTPNTEAFF. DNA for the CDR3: TGTGCCAGCAGCGTATATGTGACCCCGAACACTGAAGCTTTCTTT.

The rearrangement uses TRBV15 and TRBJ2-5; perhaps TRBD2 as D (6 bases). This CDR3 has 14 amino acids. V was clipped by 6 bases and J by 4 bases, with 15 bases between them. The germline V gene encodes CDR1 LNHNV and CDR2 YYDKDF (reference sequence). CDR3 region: CATSPGLGGETQYF. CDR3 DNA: TGTGCCACCAGTCCCGGTCTGGGGGGAGAGACCCAGTACTTC.

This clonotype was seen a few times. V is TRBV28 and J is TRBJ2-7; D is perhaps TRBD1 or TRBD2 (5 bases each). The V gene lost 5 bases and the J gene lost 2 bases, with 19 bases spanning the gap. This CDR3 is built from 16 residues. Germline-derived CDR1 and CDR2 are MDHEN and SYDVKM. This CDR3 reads CASSNPRGTGTYEQYF. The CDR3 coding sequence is TGTGCCAGCAGTAACCCCCGGGGCACTGGAACCTACGAGCAGTACTTC. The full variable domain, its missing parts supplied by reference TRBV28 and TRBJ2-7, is DVKVTQSSRYLVKRTGEKVFLECVQDMDHENMFWYRQDPGLGLRLIYFSYDVKMKEKGDIPEGYSVSREKKERFSLILESASTNQTSMYLCASSNPRGTGTYEQYFGPGTRLTVT.

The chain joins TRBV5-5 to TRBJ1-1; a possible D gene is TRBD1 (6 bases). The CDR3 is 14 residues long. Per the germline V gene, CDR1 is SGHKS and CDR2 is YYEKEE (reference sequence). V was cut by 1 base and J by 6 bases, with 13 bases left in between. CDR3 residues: CASSLMTGWAEAFF. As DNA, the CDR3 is TGTGCCAGCAGCTTGATGACAGGATGGGCTGAAGCTTTCTTT. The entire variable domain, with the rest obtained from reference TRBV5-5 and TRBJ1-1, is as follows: DAGVTQSPTHLIKTRGQQVTLRCSPISGHKSVSWYQQVLGQGPQFIFQYYEKEERGRGNFPDRFSARQFPNYSSELNVNALLLGDSALYLCASSLMTGWAEAFFGQGTRLTVV.

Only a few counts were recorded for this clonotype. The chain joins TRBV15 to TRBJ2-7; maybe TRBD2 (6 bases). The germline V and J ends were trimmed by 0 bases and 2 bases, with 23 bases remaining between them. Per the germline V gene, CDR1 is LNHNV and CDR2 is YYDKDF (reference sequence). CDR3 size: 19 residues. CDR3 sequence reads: CATSRDLERYGGSPYEQYF. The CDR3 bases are TGTGCCACCAGCAGAGATCTTGAGCGGTATGGGGGGAGCCCCTACGAGCAGTACTTC.

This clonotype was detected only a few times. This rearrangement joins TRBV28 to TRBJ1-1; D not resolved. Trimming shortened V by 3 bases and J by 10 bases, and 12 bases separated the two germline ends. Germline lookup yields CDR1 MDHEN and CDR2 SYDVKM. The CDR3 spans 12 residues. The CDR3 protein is CASSLYGLGAFF. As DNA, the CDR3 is TGTGCCAGCAGTTTGTACGGCCTAGGAGCTTTCTTT.